This TCR beta chain emerged from a study of blood T cell repertoires in COVID-19. About the study: Sites in the United States, Italy and Spain provided acute and convalescent COVID-19 samples. The cDNA or gDNA used as material had been derived from T cells, B-cell-depleted T cells, or PBMCs.

V gave up 2 bases and J gave up 4 bases, with 8 bases separating them. Germline V CDR1 and CDR2: SGHNT, YENEEA. The length of the CDR3 is 13 residues. Under the authors' procedure: How many nucleated cells were present was estimated from reference gene primer amplification. The method was immunoSEQ multiplex PCR; TCRdb's version includes in-frame clones alone and lacks a portion of them. That table gives V, J and clone size, and the DNA gave D and trimming. The sample records 200,000 to 250,000 clones, about 78% being singletons. This chain links TRBV11-3 with TRBJ2-5; D is ambiguous. What was sequenced was peripheral blood. The sequence was obtained from a woman between 65 and 79 years old with acute or convalescent COVID-19. The CDR3, as DNA: TGTGCCAGCAGCTTAAACAGAGCAGAGACCCAGTACTTC. Its protein is CASSLNRAETQYF.